This entry describes one T cell receptor beta chain. Antigen: not known. The donors were members of the validation cohort comprising roughly 130 subjects, separate from the roughly 640-subject first cohort. TCRdb keeps only in-frame clones here, not all; method: immunoSEQ multiplex PCR. In the table there are some 290,000 clones, over 75% of which are singletons. The data originate from a study of cytomegalovirus exposure and HLA in healthy donors. Study-level findings and limits: The classifier was said to identify cytomegalovirus status with high specificity and sensitivity. It was 164 TCR beta chains that were listed as cytomegalovirus-associated.

The CDR3 has 13 amino acids. Germline V gene lookup returns CDR1 MNHEY and CDR2 SMNVEV (reference sequence). Trimming took 8 bases from V and 4 from J, leaving 15 bases between them. The TCR sequence derives from a man aged 25-45 years in good health and CMV-seronegative. Input material: PBMCs. The chain couples TRBV27 to TRBJ2-7; no reliable D call. The CDR3 loop reads CASGYTRFYEQYF. The CDR3 DNA is TGTGCCAGCGGTTATACCAGGTTTTACGAGCAGTACTTC.